This entry lists 20 T cell receptor beta chains sequenced from one sample in a study of cytomegalovirus exposure and HLA in healthy donors. 13 Jbeta primers and 60 Vbeta primers were used for the PCR. Method: immunoSEQ multiplex PCR; TCRdb's copy keeps in-frame clones and lacks some. The table lists some 140,000 clones, roughly 80% of them singletons, with 3.1% in the top ten. Sequenced material: PBMCs. The receptors derive from a female donor in good health and CMV-seronegative.

The chain joins TRBV4-1 to TRBJ2-1; perhaps TRBD2 as D (6 bases). The CDR3 has 16 residues. CDR1 MGHRA and CDR2 YSYEKL come from the germline V gene. The V and J ends lost 6 bases and 2 bases respectively, with 17 bases between them. The CDR3 protein is CASRDIRETAYNEQFF. Written as DNA, the CDR3 is TGCGCCAGCAGGGACATTCGGGAGACAGCCTACAATGAGCAGTTCTTC.

The chain couples TRBV7-8 to TRBJ1-2; D unresolved. V was trimmed by 2 bases and J by 7 bases, leaving 5 bases between them. The CDR3 length is 11 residues. CDR1 is SGHVS, CDR2 FQNEAQ, per germline. For the CDR3, the DNA is TGTGCCAGCAGCTTATTAGTTGGCTACACCTTC. Translated, it gives CASSLLVGYTF.

This chain's CDR3 is CASSFLSGETDTQYF. The CDR3 DNA reads as TGTGCCAGCAGCTTTCTTTCCGGGGAAACAGATACGCAGTATTTT. The J gene is TRBJ2-3, the V gene TRBV5-6; D might be TRBD2 (5 bases). The CDR3 is 15 residues long. Trimming took 2 bases from V and 3 from J, leaving 13 bases between them. Germline V gene data show CDR1 as SGHDT and CDR2 as YYEEEE.

The chain links TRBV13 to TRBJ2-7, with 10 bases matching TRBD2. The CDR3 has 14 amino acids. V was pared by 5 bases and J by 1 base, with 2 bases of the junction left unmatched. Per the germline V gene, CDR1 is PRHDT and CDR2 is FYEKMQ (reference sequence). CDR3 sequence (DNA): TGTGCCAGCAGCCGGACTAGCGGTTCCTACGAGCAGTACTTC. Its translation is CASSRTSGSYEQYF.

V usage is TRBV5-4 and J usage is TRBJ1-2; a possible D gene is TRBD1 (5 bases). With 2 bases removed from V and 8 bases from J, the gap between germline ends came to 13 bases. The CDR3 sequence is 13 residues long. CDR1 and CDR2 from the germline V gene are SGHNT and YYREEE (reference sequence). The CDR3 reads CASSFGGSRGYTF. CDR3 coding DNA: TGTGCCAGCAGCTTCGGGGGATCGAGGGGCTACACCTTC.

This clone was seen only a few times. The genes are TRBV5-4 and TRBJ2-3; TRBD2 is a possible D gene (6 bases). CDR1 SGHNT and CDR2 YYREEE come from the germline V gene (reference sequence). V dropped 4 bases and J dropped 2 bases, with 14 bases sitting between them. The CDR3 sequence is 15 residues long. CDR3 sequence (DNA): TGTGCCAGCAGCCCCCCGGGACTTTACACAGATACGCAGTATTTT. Its protein product is CASSPPGLYTDTQYF.

The chain uses TRBV5-4 and TRBJ2-3; 11 bases line up with TRBD2. CDR3 size: 16 residues. Per the germline V gene, CDR1 is SGHNT and CDR2 is YYREEE (reference sequence). V was clipped by 4 bases and J by 2 bases; unmatched bases: 6. The CDR3 protein is CASSPRLAGITDTQYF. The CDR3 DNA reads as TGTGCCAGCAGCCCCCGACTAGCGGGAATCACAGATACGCAGTATTTT.

This clone was seen more than once but under ten times. V usage is TRBV2 and J usage is TRBJ2-3, with D possibly being TRBD2 (5 bases). With 5 bases removed from V and 2 bases from J, the gap between germline ends came to 8 bases. The germline CDR1 and CDR2 sequences are SNHLY and FYNNEI. CDR3 length: 13 residues. The CDR3 sequence is CASSPDFTDTQYF. CDR3 DNA: TGTGCCAGCAGTCCGGACTTCACAGATACGCAGTATTTT. The whole variable domain, remainder taken from reference TRBV2 and TRBJ2-3, is EPEVTQTPSHQVTQMGQEVILRCVPISNHLYFYWYRQILGQKVEFLVSFYNNEISEKSEIFDDQFSVERPDGSNFTLKIRSTKLEDSAMYFCASSPDFTDTQYFGPGTRLTVL.

The CDR3 nucleotides read TGTGCCTGGACCCGGTCCAGCTGGAACAGGGTCAATGGCTACACCTTC. The encoded protein is CAWTRSSWNRVNGYTF. The V gene is TRBV30, the J gene TRBJ1-2; possibly TRBD1 for D (6 bases). CDR1 and CDR2 from the germline V gene are GTSNPN and SVGIG (reference sequence). V lost 4 bases and J 6 bases, leaving 24 bases between the germline ends. This CDR3 spans 16 amino acids.

This chain joins TRBV27 and TRBJ2-1; TRBD2 matches 7 bases. The CDR3 is 14 residues long. The germline V gene has CDR1 MNHEY and CDR2 SMNVEV (reference sequence). Trimming removed 4 bases from V and 4 bases from J; junction bases left unmatched: 4. CDR3: CASSSGGDYNEQFF. CDR3 bases: TGTGCCAGCAGTTCGGGGGGAGATTACAATGAGCAGTTCTTC.

This clone was seen a handful of times. This chain joins TRBV12-1 and TRBJ2-7; the table gives TRBD2 as D, unverified against the DNA. TRBV12-1 is a recognized pseudogene. This CDR3 has 20 amino acids. The CDR3 region has the DNA TGTGCCAGCAGCTCCTGGGCCGGGACTAGCGGGAAAGGGGGAACCTACGAGCAGTACTTC. Translated: CASSSWAGTSGKGGTYEQYF.

The genes are TRBV9 and TRBJ1-6, with 7 bases aligning to TRBD1. CDR1 and CDR2 from the germline V gene are SGDLS and YYNGEE. The CDR3 runs 17 residues. Trimming removed 0 bases from V and 0 bases from J; junction bases left unmatched: 3. The CDR3 is CASSVGDSLSYNSPLHF. As DNA, the CDR3 is TGTGCCAGCAGCGTAGGGGACAGCCTCTCCTATAATTCACCCCTCCACTTT.

V and J are TRBV18 and TRBJ2-5, with a tentative D call TRBD2 (6 bases). The CDR3 runs 17 residues. Germline-derived CDR1 and CDR2 are KGHSH and LQKENI. The V and J ends lost 3 bases and 0 bases respectively, with 17 bases between them. The CDR3 DNA is TGTGCCAGCTCACCCGGTAGGGGCCGGGAGTACCAAGAGACCCAGTACTTC. It codes for CASSPGRGREYQETQYF.

J is TRBJ2-3 and V is TRBV11-3; 14 nucleotides match TRBD2. There are 16 residues in the CDR3. V dropped 5 bases and J dropped 5; count of bases not matched to a gene: 6. Germline loops: CDR1 SGHNT, CDR2 YENEEA. For the CDR3, the DNA is TGTGCCAGCAGCCCCGGACTAGCGGGAGGCCGAGATACGCAGTATTTT. It translates to CASSPGLAGGRDTQYF.

This clone was detected once. This chain uses TRBV25-1 with TRBJ2-5; tentatively, D is TRBD2 (6 bases). V was cut by 7 bases and J by 4 bases, with 13 bases left in between. This CDR3 comprises 13 residues. Germline values: CDR1 MGHDK, CDR2 SYGVNS. CDR3 protein: CASTGTPLETQYF. CDR3 DNA sequence: TGTGCCAGCACCGGGACTCCGCTAGAGACCCAGTACTTC.

This clone has a single count. The gene calls are TRBV15 and TRBJ1-6; D remains ambiguous. The CDR3 has 16 residues. Germline CDR1 reads LNHNV; CDR2 reads YYDKDF (reference sequence). V was trimmed by 0 bases and J by 3 bases, leaving 9 bases between them. The CDR3 DNA reads TGTGCCACCAGCAGAGATGCGAGAATCTATAATTCACCCCTCCACTTT. Protein: CATSRDARIYNSPLHF.

In this sample, this clone turned up once. CDR3 protein: CAIGTGGPGNTIYF. The CDR3 DNA follows: TGTGCCATCGGGACAGGGGGTCCAGGAAACACCATATATTTT. The chain is built from TRBV19 and TRBJ1-3; 11 bases line up with TRBD1. The V gene end was trimmed by 10 bases and the J gene end by 4 bases; junction bases not matched to a gene: 6. The CDR3 totals 14 residues. Looked up from germline, CDR1 is LNHDA and CDR2 is SQIVND (reference sequence).

The V gene is TRBV16, the J gene TRBJ2-3; 13 bases align to TRBD2. Germline V CDR1 and CDR2: KGHSY, FQNENV. V dropped 5 bases and J dropped 6; count of bases not matched to a gene: 5. The CDR3 loop spans 15 amino acids. The chain's CDR3 is CASSRLAGGGDTQYF. The CDR3, as DNA: TGTGCCAGCAGCAGACTAGCGGGGGGCGGTGATACGCAGTATTTT.

In this sample, this clone turned up once. The rearrangement uses TRBV13 and TRBJ2-5; TRBD2 might be the D (6 bases). The CDR3 length is 14 residues. Trimming took 2 bases from V and 5 from J, leaving 12 bases between them. The germline CDR1 and CDR2 sequences are PRHDT and FYEKMQ (reference sequence). The CDR3 here is CASSLRRGRETQYF. CDR3 bases: TGTGCCAGCAGCTTAAGGCGGGGCCGGGAGACCCAGTACTTC.

V gene TRBV15 combines with J gene TRBJ2-7; D may be TRBD2 (5 bases). Between the trimmed V and J ends, which lost 0 bases and 3 bases, there was a span of 15 bases. The CDR3 contains 16 residues. Germline assignment: CDR1 LNHNV and CDR2 YYDKDF (reference sequence). The CDR3 nucleotides are TGTGCCACCAGCAGAGAGGGCAGCCGGAGGTTCTACGAGCAGTACTTC. This sequence encodes CATSREGSRRFYEQYF.